These 7 T cell receptor beta chains were sequenced from one sample in a study of blood T cells in healthy people across ages. The authors ran a second PCR of 7 to 11 cycles using a sample-barcoded 5' primer and a J-beta primer mix. TCRdb passed the 5' RACE reads through MiXCR, listing each CDR3 protein once. This sample yields 800,000 or so distinct CDR3 sequences, of which about 47% are seen a single time; 18% belongs to the top ten. Sequenced input: blood. These receptors all come from a man older than 75 in good health.

The chain links TRBV2 to TRBJ2-3; D is perhaps TRBD1 or TRBD2 (5 bases each). CDR1 SNHLY and CDR2 FYNNEI come from the germline V gene. This CDR3 has 15 amino acids. V was pared by 8 bases and J by 0 bases, with 15 bases between. For the CDR3, the DNA is TGTGCCAGCCTCCTAGGGACCGCTAGCACAGATACGCAGTATTTT. Translating gives CASLLGTASTDTQYF.

The chain's CDR3 is CASSPQGRASGANVLTF. The CDR3 nucleotides read TGTGCCAGCAGCCCCCAGGGCAGGGCCTCTGGGGCCAACGTCCTGACTTTC. J is TRBJ2-6 and V is TRBV13; D is possibly TRBD1 (5 bases). V was shortened by 5 bases and J by 0 bases, with 14 bases between the two germline ends. Germline CDR1 is PRHDT and CDR2 is FYEKMQ (reference sequence). The CDR3 length is 17 residues. Full variable domain (missing parts from reference TRBV13 and TRBJ2-6): AAGVIQSPRHLIKEKRETATLKCYPIPRHDTVYWYQQGPGQDPQFLISFYEKMQSDKGSIPDRFSAQQFSDYHSELNMSSLELGDSALYFCASSPQGRASGANVLTFGAGSRLTVL.

This clonotype has only a few counts. J is TRBJ2-3 and V is TRBV12-3 or TRBV12-4; D may be TRBD2 (5 bases). The V end was cut by 1 base, the J end by 2 bases, with 10 bases between. The length of the CDR3 is 15 residues. The CDR3 loop is CASSLEARVTDTQYF. The CDR3 region has the DNA TGTGCCAGCAGTTTAGAAGCGAGGGTCACAGATACGCAGTATTTT.

Remarks on this clonotype: This could be a read error, since a much larger clone is one nucleotide away. The V call is TRBV20-1, the J call TRBJ2-7, with D possibly being TRBD1 or TRBD2 (5 bases each). Germline V lookup: CDR1 DFQATT, CDR2 SNEGSKA (reference sequence). This CDR3 has 14 amino acids. CDR3 nucleotide sequence: TGCAGTACTAGAGATCCTACAGGATACTACGAGCAGTACTTC. Translating gives CSTRDPTGYYEQYF.

About this clonotype: Just one base apart from a much larger clone, this may be a read error. The V call is TRBV7-2, the J call TRBJ2-1; D might be TRBD2 (5 bases). The J call may not be correct, given that the DNA end is closer to TRBJ2-7. The CDR3 is made up of 16 amino acids. CDR1 and CDR2 from the germline V gene are SGHTA and FQGNSA. The CDR3 reads CASSLGTGSSYNEQYF. In nucleotides, the CDR3 is TGTGCCAGCAGCTTAGGGACGGGAAGCTCCTACAATGAGCAGTACTTC.

The chain employs TRBV15 and TRBJ1-1, with 8 bases that match TRBD1. This CDR3 is 15 amino acids long. Per the germline V gene, CDR1 is LNHNV and CDR2 is YYDKDF (reference sequence). Unmatched junction bases numbered 2, after V lost 1 base and J lost 1 base. As DNA, the CDR3 is TGTGCCACCAGCAGAGGAGACAGGGGGAACACTGAAGCTTTCTTT. Translated: CATSRGDRGNTEAFF.

This clonotype was recorded once. V is TRBV20-1 and J is TRBJ1-2; no definite D call. The CDR3 spans 12 residues. Trimming left V 5 bases short and J 7 bases short, with 14 bases between. The germline gives CDR1 DFQATT, CDR2 SNEGSKA (reference sequence). The CDR3 coding sequence is TGCAGTGCTTCGGTAAAAAGGGTTGGCTACACCTTC. Translating it yields CSASVKRVGYTF.